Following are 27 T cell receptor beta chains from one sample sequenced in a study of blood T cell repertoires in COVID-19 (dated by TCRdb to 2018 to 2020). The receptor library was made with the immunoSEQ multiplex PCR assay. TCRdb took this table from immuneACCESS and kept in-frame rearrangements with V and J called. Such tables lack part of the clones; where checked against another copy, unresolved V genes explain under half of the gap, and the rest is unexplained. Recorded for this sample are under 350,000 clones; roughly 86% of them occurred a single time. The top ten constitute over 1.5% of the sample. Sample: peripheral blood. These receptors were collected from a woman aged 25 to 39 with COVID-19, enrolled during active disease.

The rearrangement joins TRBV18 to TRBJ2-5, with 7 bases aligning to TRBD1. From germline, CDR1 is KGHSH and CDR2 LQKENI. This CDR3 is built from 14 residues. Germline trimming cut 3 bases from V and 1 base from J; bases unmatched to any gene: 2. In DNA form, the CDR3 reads TGTGCCAGCTCACCGACAGGGACCCAAGAGACCCAGTACTTC. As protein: CASSPTGTQETQYF.

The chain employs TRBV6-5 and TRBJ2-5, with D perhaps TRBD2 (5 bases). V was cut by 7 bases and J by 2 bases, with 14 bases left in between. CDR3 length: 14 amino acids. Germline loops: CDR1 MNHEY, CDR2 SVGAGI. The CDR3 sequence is CASTRLPGQETQYF. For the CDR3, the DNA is TGTGCCAGCACCCGACTCCCGGGGCAAGAGACCCAGTACTTC.

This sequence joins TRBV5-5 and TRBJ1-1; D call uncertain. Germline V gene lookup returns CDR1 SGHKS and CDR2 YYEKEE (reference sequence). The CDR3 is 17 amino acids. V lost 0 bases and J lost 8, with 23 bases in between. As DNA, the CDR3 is TGTGCCAGCAGCTTGGAGCCGCTGGGAGGGTTACTAACAGAAGCTTTCTTT. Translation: CASSLEPLGGLLTEAFF.

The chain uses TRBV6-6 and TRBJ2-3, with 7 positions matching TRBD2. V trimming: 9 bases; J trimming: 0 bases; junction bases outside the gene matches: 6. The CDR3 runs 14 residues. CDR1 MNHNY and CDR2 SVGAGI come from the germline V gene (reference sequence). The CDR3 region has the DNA TGTGCCAGTCTTCGGCGGGGGAGCACAGATACGCAGTATTTT. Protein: CASLRRGSTDTQYF.

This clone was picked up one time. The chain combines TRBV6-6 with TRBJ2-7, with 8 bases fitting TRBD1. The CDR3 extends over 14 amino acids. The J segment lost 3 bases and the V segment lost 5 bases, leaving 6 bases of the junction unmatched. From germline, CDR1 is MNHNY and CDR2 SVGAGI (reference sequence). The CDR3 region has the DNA TGTGCCAGCAGTGGCCGAGACAGGGGCTACGAGCAGTACGTC. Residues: CASSGRDRGYEQYV.

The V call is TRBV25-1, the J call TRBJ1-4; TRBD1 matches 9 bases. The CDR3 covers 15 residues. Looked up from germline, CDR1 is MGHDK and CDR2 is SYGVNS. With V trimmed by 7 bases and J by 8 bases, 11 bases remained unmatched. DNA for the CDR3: TGTGCCAGCACTGGAGCGGGGACAGGGAACGAAAAACTGTTTTTT. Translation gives CASTGAGTGNEKLFF.

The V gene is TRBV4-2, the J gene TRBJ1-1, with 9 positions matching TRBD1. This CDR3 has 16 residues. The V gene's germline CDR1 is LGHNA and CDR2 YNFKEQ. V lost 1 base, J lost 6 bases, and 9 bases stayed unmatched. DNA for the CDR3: TGTGCCAGCAGCCAAGTTAGTGGACAGGGGAGGGCTGAAGCTTTCTTT. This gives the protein CASSQVSGQGRAEAFF.

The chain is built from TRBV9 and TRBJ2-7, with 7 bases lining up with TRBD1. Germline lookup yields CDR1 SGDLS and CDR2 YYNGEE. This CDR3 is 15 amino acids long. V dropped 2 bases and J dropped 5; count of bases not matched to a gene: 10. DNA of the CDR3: TGTGCCAGCAGCGTCGGACAGGCCTCGAGTAACGAGCAGTACTTC. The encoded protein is CASSVGQASSNEQYF.

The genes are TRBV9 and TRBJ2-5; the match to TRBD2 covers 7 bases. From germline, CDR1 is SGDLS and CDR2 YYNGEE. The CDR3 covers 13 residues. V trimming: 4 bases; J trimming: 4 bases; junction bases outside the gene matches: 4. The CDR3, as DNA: TGTGCCAGCAGCCCTCGGGGGGTAGAGACCCAGTACTTC. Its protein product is CASSPRGVETQYF. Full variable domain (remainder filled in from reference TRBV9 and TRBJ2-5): DSGVTQTPKHLITATGQRVTLRCSPRSGDLSVYWYQQSLDQGLQFLIQYYNGEERAKGNILERFSAQQFPDLHSELNLSSLELGDSALYFCASSPRGVETQYFGPGTRLLVL.

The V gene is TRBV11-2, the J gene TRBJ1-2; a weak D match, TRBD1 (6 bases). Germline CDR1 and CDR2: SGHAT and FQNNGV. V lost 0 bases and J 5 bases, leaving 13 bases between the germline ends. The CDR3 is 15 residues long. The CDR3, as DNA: TGTGCCAGCAGCTTAGATTTGGGGGGGCGATATGGCTACACCTTC. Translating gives CASSLDLGGRYGYTF. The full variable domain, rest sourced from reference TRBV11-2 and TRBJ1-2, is EAGVAQSPRYKIIEKRQSVAFWCNPISGHATLYWYQQILGQGPKLLIQFQNNGVVDDSQLPKDRFSAERLKGVDSTLKIQPAKLEDSAVYLCASSLDLGGRYGYTFGSGTRLTVV.

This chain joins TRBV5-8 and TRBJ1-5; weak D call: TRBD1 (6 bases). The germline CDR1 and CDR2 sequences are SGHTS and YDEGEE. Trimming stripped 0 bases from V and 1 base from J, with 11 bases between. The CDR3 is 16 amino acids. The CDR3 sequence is CASSLGGHASNQPQHF. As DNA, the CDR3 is TGTGCCAGCAGCTTGGGGGGACACGCGAGCAATCAGCCCCAGCATTTT.

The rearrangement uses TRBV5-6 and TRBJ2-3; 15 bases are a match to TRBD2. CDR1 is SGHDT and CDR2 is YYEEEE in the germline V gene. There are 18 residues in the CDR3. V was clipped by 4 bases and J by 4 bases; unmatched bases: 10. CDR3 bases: TGTGCCAGCAGCGGGACTAGCGGGGGGACGGCCTCGCCAGATACGCAGTATTTT. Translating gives CASSGTSGGTASPDTQYF.

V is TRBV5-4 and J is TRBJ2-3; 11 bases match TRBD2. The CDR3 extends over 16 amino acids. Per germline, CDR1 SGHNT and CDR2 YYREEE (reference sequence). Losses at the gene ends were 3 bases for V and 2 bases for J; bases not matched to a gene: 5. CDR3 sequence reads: CASSSRLAGTTDTQYF. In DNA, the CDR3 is TGTGCCAGCAGCTCACGACTAGCGGGGACCACAGATACGCAGTATTTT.

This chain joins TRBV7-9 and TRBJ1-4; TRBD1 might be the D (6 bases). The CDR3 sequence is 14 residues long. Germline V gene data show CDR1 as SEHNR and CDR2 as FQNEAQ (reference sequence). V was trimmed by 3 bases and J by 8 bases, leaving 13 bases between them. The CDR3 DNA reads TGTGCCAGCAGCTTTGGGGGCGCAGGGGAAAAACTGTTTTTT. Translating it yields CASSFGGAGEKLFF.

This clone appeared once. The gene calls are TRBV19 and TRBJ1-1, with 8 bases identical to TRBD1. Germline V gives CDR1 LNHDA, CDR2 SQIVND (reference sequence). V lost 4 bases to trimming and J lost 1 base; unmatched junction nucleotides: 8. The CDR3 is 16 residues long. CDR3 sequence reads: CASSTLTGGWNTEAFF. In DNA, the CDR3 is TGTGCCAGTAGTACCCTAACAGGGGGTTGGAACACTGAAGCTTTCTTT.

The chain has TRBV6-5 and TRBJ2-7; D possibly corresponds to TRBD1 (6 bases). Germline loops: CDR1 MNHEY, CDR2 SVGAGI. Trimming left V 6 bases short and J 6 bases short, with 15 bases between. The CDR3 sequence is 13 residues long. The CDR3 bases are TGTGCCAGCAGCCGGAATTACAGGGCCGAGCAGTACTTC. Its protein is CASSRNYRAEQYF.

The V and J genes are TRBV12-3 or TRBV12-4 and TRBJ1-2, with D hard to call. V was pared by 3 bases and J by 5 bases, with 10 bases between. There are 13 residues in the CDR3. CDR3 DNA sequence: TGTGCCAGCAGTTTCAGGAAATCTTATGGCTACACCTTC. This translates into CASSFRKSYGYTF.

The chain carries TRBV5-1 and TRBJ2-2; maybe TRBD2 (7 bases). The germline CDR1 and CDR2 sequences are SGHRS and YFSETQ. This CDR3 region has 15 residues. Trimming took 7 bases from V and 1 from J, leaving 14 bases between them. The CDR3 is CASLSGGQNTGELFF. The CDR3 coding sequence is TGCGCCAGCCTCTCCGGGGGGCAGAACACCGGGGAGCTGTTTTTT.

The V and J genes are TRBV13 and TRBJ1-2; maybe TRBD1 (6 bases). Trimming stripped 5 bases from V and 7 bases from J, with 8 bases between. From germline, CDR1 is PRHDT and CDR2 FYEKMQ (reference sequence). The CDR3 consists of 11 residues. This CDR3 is CASSRRGGYTF. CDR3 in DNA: TGTGCCAGCAGCCGCAGGGGTGGCTACACCTTC.

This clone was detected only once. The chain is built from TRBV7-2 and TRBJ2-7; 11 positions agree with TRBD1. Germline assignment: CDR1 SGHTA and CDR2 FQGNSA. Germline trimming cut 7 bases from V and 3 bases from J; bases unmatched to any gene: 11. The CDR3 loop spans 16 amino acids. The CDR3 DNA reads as TGTGCCAGCACCCCATTTTTGGGACAGGGGGTCTACGAGCAGTACTTC. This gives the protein CASTPFLGQGVYEQYF.

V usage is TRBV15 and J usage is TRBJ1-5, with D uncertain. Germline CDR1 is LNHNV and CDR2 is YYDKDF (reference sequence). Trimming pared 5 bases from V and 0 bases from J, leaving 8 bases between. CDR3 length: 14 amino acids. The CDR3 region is CATSDRVSNQPQHF. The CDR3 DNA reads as TGTGCCACCAGCGATCGGGTTAGCAATCAGCCCCAGCATTTT. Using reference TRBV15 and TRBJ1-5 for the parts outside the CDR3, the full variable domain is DAMVIQNPRYQVTQFGKPVTLSCSQTLNHNVMYWYQQKSSQAPKLLFHYYDKDFNNEADTPDNFQSRRPNTSFCFLDIRSPGLGDTAMYLCATSDRVSNQPQHFGDGTRLSIL.

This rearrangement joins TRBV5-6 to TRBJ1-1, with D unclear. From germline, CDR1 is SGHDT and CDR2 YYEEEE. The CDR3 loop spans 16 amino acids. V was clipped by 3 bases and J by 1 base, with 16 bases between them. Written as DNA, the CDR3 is TGTGCCAGCAGCTGGAGCGTGAGGTTTGAGAACACTGAAGCTTTCTTT. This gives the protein CASSWSVRFENTEAFF.

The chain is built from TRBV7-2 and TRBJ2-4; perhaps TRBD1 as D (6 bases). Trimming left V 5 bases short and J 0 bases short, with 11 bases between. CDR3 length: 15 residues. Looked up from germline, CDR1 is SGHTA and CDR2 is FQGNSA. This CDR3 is CASSPTTGAKNIQYF. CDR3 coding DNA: TGTGCCAGCAGCCCCACGACAGGAGCCAAAAACATTCAGTACTTC.

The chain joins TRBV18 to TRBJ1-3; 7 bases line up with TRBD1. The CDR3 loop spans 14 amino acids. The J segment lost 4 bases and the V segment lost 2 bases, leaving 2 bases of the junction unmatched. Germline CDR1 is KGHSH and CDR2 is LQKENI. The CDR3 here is CASSPMGQGNTIYF. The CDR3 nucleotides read TGTGCCAGCTCACCAATGGGACAGGGAAACACCATATATTTT.

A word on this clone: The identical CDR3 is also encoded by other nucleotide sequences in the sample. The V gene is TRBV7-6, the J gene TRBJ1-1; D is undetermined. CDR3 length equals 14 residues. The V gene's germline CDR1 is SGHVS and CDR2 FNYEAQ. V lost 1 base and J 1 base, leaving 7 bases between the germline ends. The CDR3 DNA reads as TGTGCCAGCAGCTTAGTACCAGGGAACACTGAAGCTTTCTTT. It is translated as CASSLVPGNTEAFF.

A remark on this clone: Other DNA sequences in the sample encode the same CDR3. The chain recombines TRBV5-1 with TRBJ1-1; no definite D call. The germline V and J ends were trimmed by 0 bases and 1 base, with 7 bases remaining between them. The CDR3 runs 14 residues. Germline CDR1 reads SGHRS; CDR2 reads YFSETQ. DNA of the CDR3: TGCGCCAGCAGCTTGGGGCCCCCGAACACTGAAGCTTTCTTT. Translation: CASSLGPPNTEAFF.

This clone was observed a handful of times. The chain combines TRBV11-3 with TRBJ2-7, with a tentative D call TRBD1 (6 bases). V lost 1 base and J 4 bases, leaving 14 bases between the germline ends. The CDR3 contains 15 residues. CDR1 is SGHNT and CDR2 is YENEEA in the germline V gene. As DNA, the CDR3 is TGTGCCAGCAGCTTAGGGGCAGGGGAAGGGTACGAGCAGTACTTC. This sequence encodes CASSLGAGEGYEQYF.